This TCR beta chain was retrieved from a study of cytomegalovirus exposure and HLA in healthy donors. As to this clone: Its specificity is unknown.

The PCR ran on 60 Vbeta and 13 Jbeta primers. The repertoire was sequenced with immunoSEQ multiplex PCR; TCRdb's copy has only in-frame clones and lacks some. The table records 150,000 to 200,000 clones, about 70% of them present only once. Study results and limitations: A later analysis linked a missense variant in DCLRE1C to the trimming of TCR beta V and J genes. TRBV6-2, TRBV6-3 and other indistinguishable V segments were excluded.

V was cut by 5 bases and J by 6 bases, with 13 bases left in between. The CDR3 has 14 residues. CDR1 and CDR2 from the germline V gene are LNHDA and SQIVND (reference sequence). The receptor was derived from a woman aged 25 to 45 in good health and CMV-seronegative. The sequenced sample was PBMCs. The chain combines TRBV19 with TRBJ2-2; tentative D call: TRBD1 (5 bases). The CDR3 region is CASSGHPGAGELFF. The DNA for the CDR3 is TGTGCCAGTAGTGGACACCCCGGAGCCGGGGAGCTGTTTTTT.